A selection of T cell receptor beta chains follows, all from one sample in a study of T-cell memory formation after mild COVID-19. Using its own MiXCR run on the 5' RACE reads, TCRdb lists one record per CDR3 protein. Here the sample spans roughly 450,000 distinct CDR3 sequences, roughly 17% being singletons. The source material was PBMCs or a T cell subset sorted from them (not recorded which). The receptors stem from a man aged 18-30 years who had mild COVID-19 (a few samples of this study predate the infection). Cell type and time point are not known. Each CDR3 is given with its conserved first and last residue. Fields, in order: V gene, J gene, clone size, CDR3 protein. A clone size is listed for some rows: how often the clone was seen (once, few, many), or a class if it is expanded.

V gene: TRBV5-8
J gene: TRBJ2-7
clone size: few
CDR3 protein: CASRTSGYSYEQYF

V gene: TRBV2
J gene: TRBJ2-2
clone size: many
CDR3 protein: CASSGTSGRTGELFF

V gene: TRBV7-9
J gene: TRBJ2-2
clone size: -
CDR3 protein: CASSGDRHANTGELFF

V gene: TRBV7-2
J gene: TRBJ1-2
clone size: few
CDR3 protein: CASSLLGNSGYTF

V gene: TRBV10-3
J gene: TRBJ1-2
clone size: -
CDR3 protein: CSIKGSGYGYTF

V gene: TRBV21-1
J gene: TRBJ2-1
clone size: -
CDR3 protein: CASSKAPGRGQGEDEQFF

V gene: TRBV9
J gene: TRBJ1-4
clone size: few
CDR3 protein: CASSAGPGGGNEKLFF

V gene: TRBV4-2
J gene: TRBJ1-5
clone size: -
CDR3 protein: CASSQGWEQPQHF

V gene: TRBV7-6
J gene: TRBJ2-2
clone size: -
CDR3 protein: CASSLASGVVAGELFF

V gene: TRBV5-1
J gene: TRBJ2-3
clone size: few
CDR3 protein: CASSRTNRAQTDTQYF

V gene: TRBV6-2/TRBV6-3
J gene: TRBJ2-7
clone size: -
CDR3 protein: CASSTRGPGEQYF

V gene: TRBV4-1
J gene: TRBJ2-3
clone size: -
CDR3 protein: CASSTVLGGGNTDTQYF

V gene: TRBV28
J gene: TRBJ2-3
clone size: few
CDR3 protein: CASSLETSSQYF

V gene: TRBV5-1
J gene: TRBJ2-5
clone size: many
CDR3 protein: CASSPGLAGALGQYF

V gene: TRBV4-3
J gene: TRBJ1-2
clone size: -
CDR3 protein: CASSQEVSGYRDGYTF

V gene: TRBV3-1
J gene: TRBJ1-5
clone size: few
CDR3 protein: CASSDRAYSNQPQHF

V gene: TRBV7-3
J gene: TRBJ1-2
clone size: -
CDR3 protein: CASSPGGEPYNYGYTF

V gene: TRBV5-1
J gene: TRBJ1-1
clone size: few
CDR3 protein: CASSLGDRAGTEAFF

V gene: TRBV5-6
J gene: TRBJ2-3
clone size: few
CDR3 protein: CASSLNSGASTDTQYF

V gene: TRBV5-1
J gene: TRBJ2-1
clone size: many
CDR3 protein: CASSPGTTYNEQFF

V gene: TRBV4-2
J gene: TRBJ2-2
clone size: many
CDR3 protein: CASSHSPWVSPTGELFF

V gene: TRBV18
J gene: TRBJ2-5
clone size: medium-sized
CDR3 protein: CASSRTSGGQETQYF

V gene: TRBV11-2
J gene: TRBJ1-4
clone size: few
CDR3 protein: CASSWEQEKLFF

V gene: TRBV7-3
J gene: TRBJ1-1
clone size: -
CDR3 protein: CASSLNGGLTEAFF

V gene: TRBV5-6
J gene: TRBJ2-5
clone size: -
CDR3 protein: CASSLSAETQYF

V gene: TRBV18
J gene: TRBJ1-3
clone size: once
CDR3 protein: CASSPTASFSGNTIYF

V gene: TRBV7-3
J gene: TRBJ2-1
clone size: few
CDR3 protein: CASSLSPTLDEQFF

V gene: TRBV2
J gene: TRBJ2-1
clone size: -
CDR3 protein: CASSREGPYNDQFF

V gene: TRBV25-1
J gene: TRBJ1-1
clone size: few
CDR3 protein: CASSGRTEAFF

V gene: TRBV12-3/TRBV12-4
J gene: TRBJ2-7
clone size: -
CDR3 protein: CASSLGDRASYEQYF

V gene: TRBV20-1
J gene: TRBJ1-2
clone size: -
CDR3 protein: CSARDQGSYGYTF

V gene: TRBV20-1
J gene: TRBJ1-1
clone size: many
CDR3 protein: CSARDPRGNTEAFF

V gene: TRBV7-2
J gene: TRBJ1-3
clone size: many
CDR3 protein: CASSLSGRDGNTIYF

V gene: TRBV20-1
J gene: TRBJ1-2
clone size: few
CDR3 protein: CSARDRTGPLGGYTF

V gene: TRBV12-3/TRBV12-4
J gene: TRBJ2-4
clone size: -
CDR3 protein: CASSQRDIQYF

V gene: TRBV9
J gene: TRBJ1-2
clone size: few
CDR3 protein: CASSVDDSYGYTF

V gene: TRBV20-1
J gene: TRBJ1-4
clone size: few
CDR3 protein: CSALASGTPNEKLFF

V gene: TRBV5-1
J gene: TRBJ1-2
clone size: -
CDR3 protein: CASSRTFGVGYTF

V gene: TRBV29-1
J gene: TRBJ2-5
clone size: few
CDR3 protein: CSVVLRGHQETQYF

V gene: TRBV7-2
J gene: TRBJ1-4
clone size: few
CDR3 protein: CASSSGTGGLEKLFF

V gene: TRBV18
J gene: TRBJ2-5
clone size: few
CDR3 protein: CASSPTSGGLPGQETQYF

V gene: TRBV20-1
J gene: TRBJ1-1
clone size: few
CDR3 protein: CSARDRGIAFF

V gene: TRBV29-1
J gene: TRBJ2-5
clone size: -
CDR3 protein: CSVVTQEETQYF

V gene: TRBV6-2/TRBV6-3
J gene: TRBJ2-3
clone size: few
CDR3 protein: CASSYKGGFGTDTQYF

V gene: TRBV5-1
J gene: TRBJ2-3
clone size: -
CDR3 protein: CASSLAGRGDTSTDTQYF

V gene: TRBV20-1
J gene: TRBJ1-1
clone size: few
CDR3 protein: CSAMYRGNTEAFF

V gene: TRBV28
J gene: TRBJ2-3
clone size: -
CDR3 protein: CASSVQGAYSTDTQYF

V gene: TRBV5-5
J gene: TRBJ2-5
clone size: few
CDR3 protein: CASSLIAGGPLSETQYF

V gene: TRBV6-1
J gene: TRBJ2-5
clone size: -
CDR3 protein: CASRGSRARETQYF

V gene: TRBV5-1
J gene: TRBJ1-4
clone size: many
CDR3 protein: CASSLTATNEKLFF

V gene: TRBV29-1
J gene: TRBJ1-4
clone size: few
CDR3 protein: CSAGSGNEKLFF

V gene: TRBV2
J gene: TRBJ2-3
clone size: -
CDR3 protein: CASSVLRSAASTDTQYF

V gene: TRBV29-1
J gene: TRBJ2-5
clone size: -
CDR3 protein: CSVEVRGGDQETQYF

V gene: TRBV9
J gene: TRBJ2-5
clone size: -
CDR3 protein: CASSVAQGGGAWETQYF

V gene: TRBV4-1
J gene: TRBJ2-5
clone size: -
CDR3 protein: CASSHPDRVGETQYF

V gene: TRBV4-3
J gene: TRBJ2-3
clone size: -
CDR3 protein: CASSQQTSADTQYF

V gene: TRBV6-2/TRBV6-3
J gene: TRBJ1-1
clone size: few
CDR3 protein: CASSSQGTANTEAFF

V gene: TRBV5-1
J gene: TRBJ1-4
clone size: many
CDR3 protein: CASSPGRRGALANATNEKLFF

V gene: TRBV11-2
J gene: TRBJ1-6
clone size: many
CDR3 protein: CASSLPVYNSPLHF